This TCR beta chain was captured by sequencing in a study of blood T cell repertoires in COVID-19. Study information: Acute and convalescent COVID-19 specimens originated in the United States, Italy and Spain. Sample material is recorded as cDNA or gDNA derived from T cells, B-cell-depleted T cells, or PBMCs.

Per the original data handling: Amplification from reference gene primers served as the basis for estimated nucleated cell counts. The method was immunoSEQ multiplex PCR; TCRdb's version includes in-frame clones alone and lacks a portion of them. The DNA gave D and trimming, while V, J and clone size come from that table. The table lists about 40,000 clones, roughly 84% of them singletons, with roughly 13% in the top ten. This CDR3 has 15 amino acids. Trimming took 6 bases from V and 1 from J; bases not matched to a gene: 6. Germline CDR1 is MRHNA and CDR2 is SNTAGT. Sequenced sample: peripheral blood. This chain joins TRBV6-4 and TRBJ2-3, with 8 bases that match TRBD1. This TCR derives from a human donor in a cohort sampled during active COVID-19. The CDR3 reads CASREQGGRTDTQYF. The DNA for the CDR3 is TGTGCCAGCAGGGAACAGGGGGGACGCACAGATACGCAGTATTTT.